Presented here are 7 T cell receptor beta chains from one specimen sequenced in a study of shared clonotypes between healthy human individuals. The assay was immunoSEQ multiplex PCR, and TCRdb's table has in-frame clones only and misses some. The table includes 1,400,000 or so clones, just under 99% detected once. Input material: naive CD4+ T cells sorted from blood. This sample's subset: CD45RA+ positively selected. The receptors originated from a man aged 30-40 years in good health.

This rearrangement joins TRBV2 to TRBJ2-7; no clear D. CDR3 size: 14 residues. Germline CDR1 SNHLY, CDR2 FYNNEI. The germline V and J ends were trimmed by 3 bases and 1 base, with 10 bases remaining between them. CDR3 sequence (DNA): TGTGCCAGCAGTGATCCAGACATTTCCTACGAGCAGTACTTC. Its translation: CASSDPDISYEQYF.

The rearrangement joins TRBV11-3 to TRBJ2-6, with D maybe TRBD2 (6 bases). The V end lost 5 bases, the J end lost 0 bases, and 20 bases lay between the germline ends. The length of the CDR3 is 19 residues. Germline CDR1 SGHNT, CDR2 YENEEA. The CDR3: CASSLGSRVGSSGANVLTF. DNA of the CDR3: TGTGCCAGCAGCCTCGGGAGCAGGGTTGGGAGCTCTGGGGCCAACGTCCTGACTTTC.

The CDR3 sequence: CASSPSRTGRQETQYF. The CDR3 bases are TGTGCCAGCTCACCTTCACGGACAGGGAGACAAGAGACCCAGTACTTC. This chain joins TRBV18 and TRBJ2-5; 8 positions match TRBD1. The ends lost 3 bases at V and 2 bases at J; junction bases unmatched: 8. Germline V gene lookup returns CDR1 KGHSH and CDR2 LQKENI. This CDR3 comprises 16 residues.

This rearrangement joins TRBV7-4 to TRBJ1-5; D may be TRBD1 (6 bases). CDR1 SGHVT and CDR2 SQSDAQ come from the germline V gene. The CDR3 spans 15 residues. The ends were cut back, 5 bases at V and 7 bases at J, with 18 bases in the middle. In nucleotides, the CDR3 is TGTGCCAGCAGCCCCTCACAGGGTTGGAGGCAGCCCCAGCATTTT. Protein sequence: CASSPSQGWRQPQHF.

In its sample, this clone was seen a few times. V gene TRBV6-5 combines with J gene TRBJ2-5, with D tentatively TRBD2 (5 bases). The CDR3 has 11 amino acids. The V gene's germline CDR1 is MNHEY and CDR2 SVGAGI. Trimming cost V 6 bases and J 7 bases, with 9 bases left between them. The CDR3 nucleotides read TGTGCCAGCAGCCCGGGAAGGACCCAGTACTTC. It translates to CASSPGRTQYF.

Of note for this clone: The CDR3 carries no conserved terminal phenylalanine or tryptophan, so it likely arises from a read error. The limits of the CDR3 on the DNA are not certain, so only TCRdb's listed CDR3 is given. J is TRBJ2-2 and V is TRBV27; the DNA was not compared with TRBD2, the D call given in the table. Germline loops: CDR1 MNHEY, CDR2 SMNVEV (reference sequence). From its first to its last residue, the CDR3 has 13 amino acids. CDR3 amino acids: CASSFRSYLSYEL.

J is TRBJ2-7 and V is TRBV5-4, with 8 bases lining up with TRBD1. Per the germline V gene, CDR1 is SGHNT and CDR2 is YYREEE (reference sequence). J gave up 3 bases and V 5 bases, and 10 bases lay outside the gene matches. The length of the CDR3 is 15 residues. The CDR3 sequence is CASSQRTGYVYEQYF. The CDR3 DNA is TGTGCCAGCAGTCAAAGGACAGGGTACGTCTACGAGCAGTACTTC. The whole variable domain, filled in from reference TRBV5-4 and TRBJ2-7, reads ETGVTQSPTHLIKTRGQQVTLRCSSQSGHNTVSWYQQALGQGPQFIFQYYREEENGRGNFPPRFSGLQFPNYSSELNVNALELDDSALYLCASSQRTGYVYEQYFGPGTRLTVT.